These 24 T cell receptor beta chains were sequenced from one sample in a study of shared clonotypes between healthy human individuals (dated by TCRdb to 2020 to 2022). CD8 naive samples were obtained by positive selection for CCR7 among CD45RO-negative cells, yielding a CD45RA+CCR7+ population from which TemRA cells were excluded. Libraries were prepared through the immunoSEQ multiplex PCR assay. Entries here come from immuneACCESS through TCRdb and include only in-frame sequences with V and J called. Some clones fail to appear in such tables; in the studies checked, an unresolved V gene covers under half of the shortfall, and the cause of the remainder is unknown. The sample yields about 700,000 clones; about 90% were counted once. Clones ranked in the top ten supply 24% of the sample. Sequenced material: naive CD8+ T cells sorted from blood. Read against the paper, the sample's cell subset or site label means: CD45RA+CCR7+. The receptors were sampled from a man aged 30-40 years in good health.

The gene calls are TRBV9 and TRBJ2-2; 14 positions agree with TRBD2. CDR3 length: 19 amino acids. CDR1 SGDLS and CDR2 YYNGEE come from the germline V gene. V shed 3 bases and J 2 bases; nucleotides not matched to a gene: 9. CDR3 residues: CASSAGTSGSPTNTGELFF. CDR3 in DNA: TGTGCCAGCAGCGCGGGGACTAGCGGGAGCCCCACCAACACCGGGGAGCTGTTTTTT.

This clone was seen only a few times. J is TRBJ2-1 and V is TRBV7-8; D not resolved. This CDR3 is built from 13 residues. Germline V CDR1 and CDR2: SGHVS, FQNEAQ. Trimming shortened V by 11 bases and J by 1 base, and 12 bases separated the two germline ends. The CDR3 DNA sequence: TGTGCCGGCTCGGACGGTTCCTACAATGAGCAGTTCTTC. It translates to CAGSDGSYNEQFF.

This chain connects TRBV29-1 to TRBJ2-7; D uncertain. The CDR3 contains 11 residues. With 2 bases removed from V and 7 bases from J, the gap between germline ends came to 9 bases. Germline-derived CDR1 and CDR2 are SQVTM and ANQGSEA. This chain's CDR3 is CSVELAGEQYF. The CDR3 region has the DNA TGCAGCGTTGAACTGGCAGGAGAGCAGTACTTC.

This rearrangement joins TRBV5-5 to TRBJ2-7; 9 nucleotides match TRBD1. Losses at the gene ends were 2 bases for V and 0 bases for J; bases not matched to a gene: 6. In germline, CDR1 is SGHKS, CDR2 YYEKEE (reference sequence). The CDR3 length is 16 residues. The CDR3 loop is CASSFVGQGSSYEQYF. In nucleotides, the CDR3 is TGTGCCAGCAGCTTTGTCGGACAGGGGAGCTCCTACGAGCAGTACTTC.

The chain combines TRBV19 with TRBJ2-7; D may correspond to TRBD1 or TRBD2 (5 bases each). Germline CDR1 and CDR2: LNHDA and SQIVND (reference sequence). The CDR3 has 16 residues. The ends were cut back, 3 bases at V and 0 bases at J, with 15 bases in the middle. The CDR3 loop is CASSIHRDRGSYEQYF. DNA of the CDR3: TGTGCCAGTAGTATCCACCGGGACCGGGGCTCCTACGAGCAGTACTTC.

J is TRBJ2-4 and V is TRBV7-9, with 13 bases lining up with TRBD2. There are 18 residues in the CDR3. Germline CDR1 SEHNR, CDR2 FQNEAQ (reference sequence). V shed 2 bases, J shed 3 bases, and the junction held 7 bases outside the gene matches. The DNA of the CDR3 is TGTGCCAGCAGCTTATCGGGACTAGCGGGAAAAGGCAAAAACATTCAGTACTTC. It is translated as CASSLSGLAGKGKNIQYF.

The chain employs TRBV19 and TRBJ2-2; D may be TRBD1 (5 bases). This CDR3 is 19 amino acids long. Germline CDR1 LNHDA, CDR2 SQIVND (reference sequence). The ends were cut back, 3 bases at V and 1 base at J, with 21 bases in the middle. The CDR3 nucleotides are TGTGCCAGTAGTATCTTAACGTGGGGCATCACAGGGAACACCGGGGAGCTGTTTTTT. This encodes CASSILTWGITGNTGELFF.

This sequence joins TRBV4-1 and TRBJ1-4, with TRBD1 as a possible D gene (5 bases). V dropped 4 bases and J dropped 0 bases, with 15 bases sitting between them. The CDR3 is made up of 17 amino acids. Germline-derived CDR1 and CDR2 are MGHRA and YSYEKL. The CDR3 coding sequence is TGCGCCAGCAGCCCCCGGGGGGGGATTGCAACTAATGAAAAACTGTTTTTT. Its protein product is CASSPRGGIATNEKLFF.

The genes are TRBV11-3 and TRBJ1-1; no firm D call. The CDR3 has 13 amino acids. The V gene's germline CDR1 is SGHNT and CDR2 YENEEA. Deletions cut 1 base from V and 3 bases from J, with 6 bases between. The CDR3 sequence is CASSLGWDTEAFF. DNA for the CDR3: TGTGCCAGCAGCTTAGGGTGGGACACTGAAGCTTTCTTT.

The chain employs TRBV2 and TRBJ1-5; 7 bases are a match to TRBD1. In germline, CDR1 is SNHLY, CDR2 FYNNEI. With V trimmed by 2 bases and J by 4 bases, 8 bases remained unmatched. The CDR3 contains 16 residues. CDR3 sequence (DNA): TGTGCCAGCAGTGAATCACCCGGGACAGCAAATCAGCCCCAGCATTTT. Its translation: CASSESPGTANQPQHF.

The chain combines TRBV9 with TRBJ2-3; 7 nucleotides agree with TRBD2. Germline V lookup: CDR1 SGDLS, CDR2 YYNGEE. The V and J ends lost 3 bases and 4 bases, in that order; junction bases with no gene match: 5. The CDR3 loop spans 14 amino acids. The CDR3 spells CASSAGGRADTQYF. The DNA for the CDR3 is TGTGCCAGCAGCGCTGGAGGGAGGGCAGATACGCAGTATTTT.

The chain is built from TRBV11-2 and TRBJ2-7, with TRBD1 matching 10 bases. Trimming cost V 6 bases and J 3 bases; bases outside gene matches: 5. Germline CDR1 is SGHAT and CDR2 is FQNNGV. This CDR3 is built from 14 residues. This CDR3 reads CASSPRDRGYEQYF. In nucleotides, the CDR3 is TGTGCCAGCAGTCCCCGGGACAGGGGCTACGAGCAGTACTTC.

The V and J genes are TRBV7-9 and TRBJ2-7; no clear D. The CDR3 loop spans 13 amino acids. Between the trimmed V and J ends, which lost 2 bases and 2 bases, there was a span of 7 bases. Germline V gene data show CDR1 as SEHNR and CDR2 as FQNEAQ (reference sequence). The CDR3 spells CASSLFPAYEQYF. CDR3 DNA sequence: TGTGCCAGCAGCTTATTTCCGGCCTACGAGCAGTACTTC. Variable domain in full (rest from reference TRBV7-9 and TRBJ2-7): DTGVSQNPRHKITKRGQNVTFRCDPISEHNRLYWYRQTLGQGPEFLTYFQNEAQLEKSRLLSDRFSAERPKGSFSTLEIQRTEQGDSAMYLCASSLFPAYEQYFGPGTRLTVT.

This sequence joins TRBV7-9 and TRBJ1-2; 7 nucleotides line up with TRBD1. The germline V gene has CDR1 SEHNR and CDR2 FQNEAQ (reference sequence). The V segment lost 5 bases and the J segment 5 bases; nucleotides outside the gene matches: 11. The CDR3 spans 15 residues. In nucleotides, the CDR3 is TGTGCCAGCAGCCAAGACACCCAGGGGGAGTATGGCTACACCTTC. Its protein is CASSQDTQGEYGYTF.

This chain uses TRBV15 with TRBJ1-2, with 11 bases fitting TRBD1. CDR3 length equals 15 residues. The germline gives CDR1 LNHNV, CDR2 YYDKDF (reference sequence). Trimming at V came to 1 base and at J to 5 bases, leaving 3 bases not matched to a gene. The CDR3 DNA reads as TGTGCCACCAGCAGAGGGACAGGGGGCGCGTATGGCTACACCTTC. This sequence encodes CATSRGTGGAYGYTF.

This clone has a handful of counts. The rearrangement links TRBV10-3 to TRBJ2-2, with D uncertain. This CDR3 spans 12 amino acids. V was shortened by 2 bases and J by 9 bases, with 7 bases between the two germline ends. CDR1 and CDR2 from the germline V gene are ENHRY and SYGVKD. The CDR3 DNA reads TGTGCCATCAGTGAGGGCGGCCGGGAGCTGTTTTTT. Amino acids: CAISEGGRELFF.

The rearrangement links TRBV7-9 to TRBJ1-2, with 7 bases aligning to TRBD1. CDR1 and CDR2 (germline): SEHNR, FQNEAQ (reference sequence). The CDR3 extends over 16 amino acids. The V gene end was trimmed by 7 bases and the J gene end by 4 bases; junction bases not matched to a gene: 15. The CDR3 here is CASTDGGVDRAYGYTF. Written as DNA, the CDR3 is TGTGCCAGCACCGATGGGGGGGTAGACAGGGCCTATGGCTACACCTTC.

J is TRBJ2-7 and V is TRBV5-4; no firm D call. The V gene lost 0 bases and the J gene lost 2 bases, with 6 bases spanning the gap. The length of the CDR3 is 13 residues. Germline-derived CDR1 and CDR2 are SGHNT and YYREEE (reference sequence). CDR3 region: CASSLAPPYEQYF. CDR3 nucleotides: TGTGCCAGCAGCTTGGCACCCCCCTACGAGCAGTACTTC.

The chain couples TRBV13 to TRBJ1-2, with a possible D match to TRBD1 (6 bases). The ends were cut back, 3 bases at V and 2 bases at J, with 7 bases in the middle. The CDR3 is 13 amino acids. Germline values: CDR1 PRHDT, CDR2 FYEKMQ (reference sequence). The CDR3 here is CASSLTGNYGYTF. The CDR3 nucleotides read TGTGCCAGCAGCTTGACAGGAAACTATGGCTACACCTTC.

The CDR3 sequence: CASSVATGSYEQYF. The DNA for the CDR3 is TGTGCCAGCAGCGTAGCGACAGGGTCCTACGAGCAGTACTTC. V gene TRBV9 combines with J gene TRBJ2-7; 7 nucleotides agree with TRBD1. The CDR3 covers 14 residues. Trimming took 0 bases from V and 1 from J; bases not matched to a gene: 1. CDR1 and CDR2 (germline): SGDLS, YYNGEE.

The chain joins TRBV29-1 to TRBJ2-5, with 10 bases lining up with TRBD2. Unmatched junction bases numbered 11, after V lost 8 bases and J lost 5 bases. The CDR3 is 14 residues long. Per germline, CDR1 SQVTM and CDR2 ANQGSEA. The CDR3 spells CSTLTSGNGETQYF. CDR3 nucleotide sequence: TGCAGCACCCTTACTAGCGGGAATGGGGAGACCCAGTACTTC.

CDR3 DNA sequence: TGTGCCAGCAAGTGGGGACAGGGGGACAATGAGCAGTTCTTC. Its translation: CASKWGQGDNEQFF. The V gene is TRBV19, the J gene TRBJ2-1; the match to TRBD1 covers 11 bases. V lost 9 bases and J lost 5; bases outside the gene matches: 6. The V gene's germline CDR1 is LNHDA and CDR2 SQIVND (reference sequence). The CDR3 has 14 amino acids.

The chain couples TRBV6-4 to TRBJ1-2; D not resolved. From germline, CDR1 is MRHNA and CDR2 SNTAGT. The CDR3 loop spans 13 amino acids. The V end was cut by 3 bases, the J end by 4 bases, with 9 bases between. Written as DNA, the CDR3 is TGTGCCAGCAGTGAGCGGGTGGGCTATGGCTACACCTTC. Protein: CASSERVGYGYTF.

A single count supports this clone. The gene calls are TRBV5-6 and TRBJ1-1; D gene uncertain. CDR3 length: 13 residues. Germline loops: CDR1 SGHDT, CDR2 YYEEEE. V was pared by 1 base and J by 0 bases, with 4 bases between. In DNA, the CDR3 is TGTGCCAGCAGCTTGTTGTTGAACACTGAAGCTTTCTTT. Protein: CASSLLLNTEAFF.